This T cell receptor beta chain appears in the sequencing data of a study of cytomegalovirus exposure and HLA in healthy donors. Findings and limits, study-wide: Many donors shared some public TCRs, even though most TCR sequences were rare.

PCR amplification relied on 60 Vbeta primers (plus 13 Jbeta primers). Clones were sequenced by immunoSEQ multiplex PCR, and TCRdb holds only the in-frame ones, with some missing. The profile shows about 200,000 clones, approximately 78% of them singletons. In the case of this clone: The antigen remains unidentified.

This TCR was sampled from a woman aged 45-65 years in good health and CMV-seropositive. The specimen was PBMCs.

As DNA, the CDR3 is TGTGCCAGTAGTATTGGTGGGGCGGTAGAAAAACTGTTTTTT. It is translated as CASSIGGAVEKLFF. This rearrangement joins TRBV19 to TRBJ1-4; D is perhaps TRBD1 (5 bases). Trimming removed 3 bases at V and 8 bases at J, with 13 bases between. Germline V gene lookup returns CDR1 LNHDA and CDR2 SQIVND (reference sequence). The length of the CDR3 is 14 residues.